These T cell receptor beta chains were read from a single sample in a study of T cells in localized non-small cell lung cancer. Clones were read by immunoSEQ multiplex PCR, and TCRdb kept only the in-frame ones, dropping some. The data show approximately 1,200 clones, around 31% seen once. The starting material was normal lung tissue next to the tumor, obtained before any cancer treatment. Receptors originate from a man aged 35 to 70 with stage I squamous cell lung carcinoma. Both conserved end residues are part of each CDR3. The order of the fields is D gene, V gene, clone size, J gene, CDR3 protein, CDR3 DNA. A D gene is named only where the DNA matches it firmly. Where a row states a size, it is once, few, many or the class of an expanded clone; other rows omit it.

TRBD1	TRBV6-8	.	TRBJ2-7	CASSYHTPGGAFYEQYF	TGTGCCAGCAGTTACCATACCCCAGGGGGCGCATTCTACGAGCAGTACTTC
.	TRBV28	.	TRBJ1-6	CASSTNREGSPLHF	TGTGCCAGCAGCACGAACAGGGAGGGATCACCCCTCCACTTT
.	TRBV30	few	TRBJ1-4	CAWMGRVNEKLFF	TGTGCCTGGATGGGCAGGGTTAATGAAAAACTGTTTTTT
TRBD1	TRBV29-1	.	TRBJ2-1	CSVEQGVSYNEQFF	TGCAGCGTTGAACAGGGGGTCTCCTACAATGAGCAGTTCTTC
.	TRBV6-8	few	TRBJ2-7	CASSPGLDYEQYF	TGTGCCAGCAGCCCCGGGCTTGACTACGAGCAGTACTTC
.	TRBV7-6	.	TRBJ2-5	CASSSDPAEETQYF	TGTGCCAGCAGCTCAGACCCTGCGGAAGAGACCCAGTACTTC
.	TRBV11-3	.	TRBJ1-5	CASSLGAGSQPQHF	TGTGCCAGCAGCCTGGGGGCAGGGAGTCAGCCCCAGCATTTT
.	TRBV12-5	.	TRBJ2-3	CASGLVPDLKDGDTDTQYF	TGTGCTAGTGGTTTGGTACCGGACCTTAAAGATGGGGACACAGATACGCAGTATTTT
TRBD1	TRBV7-6	few	TRBJ2-1	CASSLGTGDFEQFF	TGTGCCAGCAGCTTAGGGACAGGGGACTTTGAGCAGTTCTTC
.	TRBV14	.	TRBJ1-1	CATQRGLDTEAFF	TGTGCCACCCAGCGAGGGTTGGATACTGAAGCTTTCTTT
.	TRBV7-6	.	TRBJ2-1	CASSLAGFGPNEQFF	TGTGCCAGCAGCCTAGCAGGATTTGGGCCCAATGAGCAGTTCTTC
.	TRBV19	.	TRBJ2-7	CASSKVWAANSYEQYF	TGTGCCAGTAGTAAGGTTTGGGCAGCGAATTCCTACGAGCAGTACTTC
.	TRBV9	medium-sized	TRBJ1-2	CASIQRRAGYTF	TGTGCCAGCATCCAGCGCAGGGCTGGCTACACCTTC
.	TRBV7-5	.	TRBJ2-1	CASSPTRASYNEQFF	TGTGCCAGCAGCCCGACCAGGGCTTCCTACAATGAGCAGTTCTTC
.	TRBV11-3	.	TRBJ2-7	CASSLVGSSSYEQYF	TGTGCCAGCAGCTTAGTGGGCTCGAGCTCCTACGAGCAGTACTTC
TRBD1	TRBV30	.	TRBJ2-5	CAWSVPGQGAKTQYF	TGTGCCTGGAGTGTACCGGGACAGGGGGCGAAGACCCAGTACTTC
TRBD2	TRBV19	.	TRBJ2-7	CATDGGSHEQYF	TGTGCCACCGACGGGGGGTCCCACGAGCAGTACTTC
.	TRBV14	.	TRBJ2-7	CASSQGWGPAYEQYF	TGTGCCAGCAGCCAAGGGTGGGGGCCGGCCTACGAGCAGTACTTC
TRBD2	TRBV6-8	.	TRBJ2-3	CASSERAGAGTDTQYF	TGTGCCAGCAGTGAGAGAGCGGGGGCCGGCACAGATACGCAGTATTTT
.	TRBV6-8	few	TRBJ1-3	CASSGGAGNTIYF	TGTGCCAGCAGTGGGGGGGCTGGAAACACCATATATTTT